The 27 T cell receptor beta chains below come from one sample, sequenced in a study of CD8 T cells in Susac syndrome. Reverse transcription of roughly 0.45 to 1 ug RNA was performed with random hexamers. Using its own MiXCR run on the immunoSEQ multiplex PCR reads, TCRdb lists one record per CDR3 protein. This sample has about 300,000 distinct CDR3 sequences, with 70% to 90% found just once. The source material was CD8+ T cells from PBMCs. These receptors all stem from a human donor with multiple sclerosis.

The rearrangement links TRBV6-2 or TRBV6-3 to TRBJ1-1; D might be TRBD1 (5 bases). Trimming left V 5 bases short and J 5 bases short, with 12 bases between. Germline V gene lookup returns CDR1 MNHEY and CDR2 SVGEGT. The CDR3 consists of 13 residues. The CDR3 nucleotides are TGTGCCAGCAGTGTCGACAGTCATACTGAAGCTTTCTTT. It is translated as CASSVDSHTEAFF.

The V and J genes are TRBV28 and TRBJ2-7; possibly TRBD2 for D (6 bases). The CDR3 is 11 residues long. The V gene's germline CDR1 is MDHEN and CDR2 SYDVKM. The CDR3 nucleotides are TGTGCCAGCAGCTCCCGGGGACTTTTTCGGGTC. Translating gives CASSSRGLFRV.

Here the CDR3 reads CATLGGGAGADTQYF. Here the CDR3 DNA reads TGTGCCACCCTAGGAGGCGGGGCAGGCGCAGATACGCAGTATTTT. The chain employs TRBV2 and TRBJ2-3, with D possibly TRBD2 on 6 matching bases. The V gene lost 10 bases and the J gene lost 4 bases, with 21 bases spanning the gap. The CDR3 sequence is 15 residues long. Germline V lookup: CDR1 SNHLY, CDR2 FYNNEI.

The count of this clonotype is one. The chain recombines TRBV24-1 with TRBJ1-2; TRBD1 matches at 8 bases. The CDR3 runs 15 residues. J gave up 5 bases and V 0 bases, and 4 bases lay outside the gene matches. The V gene's germline CDR1 is KGHDR and CDR2 SFDVKD. This chain's CDR3 is CATSDLTGGIYGYTF. The CDR3 DNA reads TGTGCCACCAGTGATTTGACAGGGGGGATTTATGGCTACACCTTC.

V usage is TRBV12-3 or TRBV12-4 and J usage is TRBJ1-1; no firm D call. The CDR3 has 14 residues. V was cut by 4 bases and J by 0 bases, with 9 bases left in between. The CDR3 here is CASSSTRVNTEAFF. The CDR3 coding sequence is TGTGCCAGCAGTTCCACACGGGTGAACACTGAAGCTTTCTTT.

This clonotype is a singleton in its sample. This chain uses TRBV28 with TRBJ2-7; 8 nucleotides match TRBD1. V lost 7 bases and J lost 5; bases outside the gene matches: 7. The CDR3 contains 13 residues. Germline values: CDR1 MDHEN, CDR2 SYDVKM. This chain's CDR3 is CASIQTGDHEQYF. The CDR3 region has the DNA TGTGCCAGCATTCAGACAGGGGACCACGAGCAGTACTTC.

The chain is built from TRBV20-1 and TRBJ2-7; the D gene is possibly TRBD1 (5 bases). CDR3 length: 13 amino acids. Germline V gene lookup returns CDR1 DFQATT and CDR2 SNEGSKA (reference sequence). Between the trimmed V and J ends, which lost 1 base and 2 bases, there was a span of 9 bases. DNA for the CDR3: TGCAGTGCTAGAGGGGGCGGTACCTACGAGCAGTACTTC. It yields the protein CSARGGGTYEQYF.

This clonotype has a handful of counts. The gene calls are TRBV29-1 and TRBJ2-7; D not resolved. Germline CDR1 and CDR2: SQVTM and ANQGSEA. V lost 4 bases and J lost 3, with 7 bases in between. The CDR3 is 11 residues long. The CDR3 coding sequence is TGCAGCGTTGTTGTGGGCTACGAGCAGTACTTC. Amino acids: CSVVVGYEQYF.

The chain couples TRBV2 to TRBJ2-5; D call uncertain. Per germline, CDR1 SNHLY and CDR2 FYNNEI. The CDR3 runs to 13 residues. V was cut by 2 bases and J by 2 bases, with 6 bases left in between. In nucleotides, the CDR3 is TGTGCCAGCAGTGAACCTCCACAAGAGACCCAGTACTTC. This codes for CASSEPPQETQYF.

The V and J genes are TRBV6-5 and TRBJ1-5; a weak D match, TRBD1 (5 bases). This CDR3 has 14 amino acids. Germline CDR1 MNHEY, CDR2 SVGAGI. V lost 8 bases and J 3 bases, leaving 14 bases between the germline ends. Here the CDR3 reads CASLGGGANQPQHF. The CDR3 DNA sequence: TGTGCCAGCTTAGGTGGAGGGGCCAATCAGCCCCAGCATTTT.

The chain carries TRBV30 and TRBJ1-2, with D maybe TRBD1 (5 bases). This CDR3 has 13 residues. Trimming removed 4 bases at V and 2 bases at J, with 11 bases between. Germline-derived CDR1 and CDR2 are GTSNPN and SVGIG (reference sequence). This CDR3 reads CAWIPQGNYGYTF. DNA for the CDR3: TGTGCCTGGATCCCGCAGGGAAACTATGGCTACACCTTC.

V is TRBV14 and J is TRBJ2-1; 8 bases map to TRBD1. The CDR3 loop spans 15 amino acids. The trim removed 2 bases at V and 9 bases at J, leaving 9 bases unmatched. CDR1 is SGHDN, CDR2 FVKESK, per germline. CDR3 protein: CASSQFVTGVGEQFF. CDR3 DNA: TGTGCCAGCAGCCAATTTGTGACAGGGGTTGGTGAGCAGTTCTTC.

The chain links TRBV2 to TRBJ2-3, with 9 bases aligning to TRBD2. V shed 6 bases, J shed 3 bases, and the junction held 7 bases outside the gene matches. Germline CDR1 reads SNHLY; CDR2 reads FYNNEI. The CDR3 spans 15 residues. CDR3 in amino acids: CASSPGTSSTDTQYF. CDR3 sequence (DNA): TGTGCCAGCAGCCCCGGGACTAGCTCAACAGATACGCAGTATTTT. The complete variable domain, with remaining parts taken from reference TRBV2 and TRBJ2-3, reads EPEVTQTPSHQVTQMGQEVILRCVPISNHLYFYWYRQILGQKVEFLVSFYNNEISEKSEIFDDQFSVERPDGSNFTLKIRSTKLEDSAMYFCASSPGTSSTDTQYFGPGTRLTVL.

This clonotype appeared once. The rearrangement uses TRBV11-2 and TRBJ2-7, with D perhaps matching TRBD1 (5 bases). The CDR3 length is 14 residues. V lost 8 bases, J lost 3 bases, and 17 bases lay in between. Germline CDR1 reads SGHAT; CDR2 reads FQNNGV. CDR3 bases: TGTGCCAGCGAAGCAGGGATTTCATACTACGAGCAGTACTTC. It codes for CASEAGISYYEQYF. Looking up the rest from reference TRBV11-2 and TRBJ2-7 gives the full variable domain: EAGVAQSPRYKIIEKRQSVAFWCNPISGHATLYWYQQILGQGPKLLIQFQNNGVVDDSQLPKDRFSAERLKGVDSTLKIQPAKLEDSAVYLCASEAGISYYEQYFGPGTRLTVT.

The chain uses TRBV3-1 and TRBJ2-7; tentatively, D is TRBD1 or TRBD2 (6 bases each). Germline CDR1 LGHDT, CDR2 YNNKEL (reference sequence). There are 16 residues in the CDR3. The V end was cut by 4 bases, the J end by 5 bases, with 21 bases between. CDR3 loop: CASSLGGGQTLDEQYF. CDR3 coding DNA: TGTGCCAGCAGCCTGGGGGGCGGCCAAACCCTCGACGAGCAGTACTTC.

This chain links TRBV6-5 with TRBJ1-5; D unclear. This CDR3 spans 13 amino acids. CDR1 is MNHEY and CDR2 is SVGAGI in the germline V gene. Trimming took 5 bases from V and 0 from J, leaving 5 bases between them. CDR3 region: CASSSTSNQPQHF. The CDR3 nucleotides are TGTGCCAGCAGTAGTACTAGCAATCAGCCCCAGCATTTT.

The chain carries TRBV30 and TRBJ2-7; 8 bases fit TRBD1. Germline assignment: CDR1 GTSNPN and CDR2 SVGIG (reference sequence). V was pared by 4 bases and J by 0 bases, with 2 bases of the junction left unmatched. The CDR3 consists of 13 residues. CDR3 amino acids: CAWTGQASYEQYF. The CDR3 nucleotides read TGTGCCTGGACGGGACAGGCCTCCTACGAGCAGTACTTC.

This chain links TRBV29-1 with TRBJ2-7; 8 bases fit TRBD1. With V trimmed by 4 bases and J by 4 bases, 18 bases remained unmatched. Per the germline V gene, CDR1 is SQVTM and CDR2 is ANQGSEA. This CDR3 spans 17 amino acids. The CDR3 sequence is CSVGPVAPTGAGYEQYF. The CDR3 DNA reads TGCAGCGTTGGCCCTGTTGCCCCGACAGGGGCGGGATACGAGCAGTACTTC.

The J gene is TRBJ2-4, the V gene TRBV12-3 or TRBV12-4; D is perhaps TRBD2 (6 bases). The CDR3 covers 14 residues. V dropped 6 bases and J dropped 0 bases, with 9 bases sitting between them. CDR3 sequence reads: CASRGDLAKNIQYF. DNA of the CDR3: TGTGCCAGCAGGGGGGACTTAGCCAAAAACATTCAGTACTTC.

This clonotype showed up just once. The chain uses TRBV27 and TRBJ2-1; D is perhaps TRBD1 or TRBD2 (5 bases each). V lost 3 bases and J 9 bases, leaving 21 bases between the germline ends. Germline values: CDR1 MNHEY, CDR2 SMNVEV (reference sequence). The CDR3 extends over 16 amino acids. The CDR3 region is CASSFLGGGTRGEQFF. CDR3 nucleotides: TGTGCCAGCAGTTTTTTAGGCGGTGGGACCCGGGGTGAGCAGTTCTTC.

The count of this clonotype is one. The chain is built from TRBV20-1 and TRBJ2-2, with TRBD2 matching over 7 bases. The CDR3 contains 13 residues. CDR1 DFQATT and CDR2 SNEGSKA come from the germline V gene (reference sequence). The CDR3 reads CSATSPNTGELFF. The CDR3, as DNA: TGCAGCGCGACTAGCCCAAACACCGGGGAGCTGTTTTTT.

This chain links TRBV20-1 with TRBJ2-3; D is unresolved. V lost 0 bases to trimming and J lost 5 bases, with 9 bases between them. This CDR3 is built from 13 residues. Germline loops: CDR1 DFQATT, CDR2 SNEGSKA (reference sequence). CDR3 in DNA: TGCAGTGCTAGAGAATTCCGAGGAGATACGCAGTATTTT. This sequence encodes CSAREFRGDTQYF.

V gene TRBV27 combines with J gene TRBJ2-7; TRBD1 matches at 12 bases. CDR1 is MNHEY, CDR2 SMNVEV, per germline (reference sequence). The CDR3 spans 15 residues. V lost 3 bases to trimming and J lost 2 bases; unmatched junction nucleotides: 2. The CDR3 loop reads CASSFGTGGAYEQYF. Written as DNA, the CDR3 is TGTGCCAGCAGTTTTGGGACAGGGGGCGCCTACGAGCAGTACTTC.

The J gene is TRBJ1-5, the V gene TRBV19; D is perhaps TRBD1 (6 bases). Germline V gives CDR1 LNHDA, CDR2 SQIVND (reference sequence). This CDR3 has 14 amino acids. V was pared by 7 bases and J by 3 bases, with 13 bases between. CDR3 nucleotide sequence: TGTGCCAGTAAATCAGGGGCCACCAATCAGCCCCAGCATTTT. Its protein is CASKSGATNQPQHF.

The V call is TRBV9, the J call TRBJ2-5, with TRBD1 matching 9 bases. The V gene's germline CDR1 is SGDLS and CDR2 YYNGEE. The CDR3 contains 16 residues. After removal of 3 bases from V and 1 base from J, the junction contained 7 bases not matched to a gene. The CDR3: CASSAGTGSFQETQYF. DNA for the CDR3: TGTGCCAGCAGCGCAGGGACAGGGAGTTTCCAAGAGACCCAGTACTTC.

The chain joins TRBV27 to TRBJ2-5; D possibly matches TRBD1 or TRBD2 (6 bases each). CDR1 is MNHEY and CDR2 is SMNVEV in the germline V gene (reference sequence). Trimming took 4 bases from V and 2 from J, leaving 17 bases between them. CDR3 length equals 16 residues. The CDR3, as DNA: TGTGCCAGCAGTTCGGAGGGGGGCTGGCAACAAGAGACCCAGTACTTC. It translates to CASSSEGGWQQETQYF.

The chain is built from TRBV24-1 and TRBJ2-3; D gene ambiguous. The CDR3 runs to 15 residues. Germline V gives CDR1 KGHDR, CDR2 SFDVKD. V lost 5 bases to trimming and J lost 0 bases, with 11 bases between them. DNA for the CDR3: TGTGCCACCAGTGTTGGGTACCCTAGCACAGATACGCAGTATTTT. Translated, it gives CATSVGYPSTDTQYF.